These 8 T cell receptor beta chains came from one sample sequenced in a study of shared clonotypes between healthy human individuals. Naive CD8 isolation took CD45RO-negative cells positively selected for CCR7 and excluded terminally differentiated effector memory CD45RA+ cells. Here immunoSEQ multiplex PCR was the method, and the copy in TCRdb shows in-frame clones only, minus some. The table records approximately 2,000,000 clones, over 85% of them present only once. Sequencing used naive CD8+ T cells from PBMCs. The receptors shown here come from a man aged 18 to 30 in good health. Some clones in this sample may be carry-over from other donors' samples.

The CDR3 coding sequence is TGTGCCAGCAGCGCCCCAGCGCGGCCGAACACTGAAGCTTTCTTT. Its protein product is CASSAPARPNTEAFF. The V gene is TRBV28, the J gene TRBJ1-1; no reliable D call. V gave up 6 bases and J gave up 1 base, with 15 bases separating them. CDR3 size: 15 residues. Per the germline V gene, CDR1 is MDHEN and CDR2 is SYDVKM.

The rearrangement uses TRBV27 and TRBJ2-3, with 12 bases matching TRBD2. CDR1 is MNHEY, CDR2 SMNVEV, per germline (reference sequence). Trimming cost V 5 bases and J 0 bases; bases outside gene matches: 6. This CDR3 contains 17 residues. The CDR3 region has the DNA TGTGCCAGCAGTATACTAGCGGGAGGACTCAGCACAGATACGCAGTATTTT. It translates to CASSILAGGLSTDTQYF.

The rearrangement links TRBV7-8 to TRBJ2-1, with D maybe TRBD1 (6 bases). CDR3 length equals 13 residues. Trimming left V 5 bases short and J 5 bases short, with 10 bases between. Germline lookup yields CDR1 SGHVS and CDR2 FQNEAQ. The CDR3 DNA sequence: TGTGCCAGCAGCCTGCGACAGGACAATGAGCAGTTCTTC. Translated, it gives CASSLRQDNEQFF.

The V and J genes are TRBV2 and TRBJ2-2; D might be TRBD1 or TRBD2, each matching 5 bases. Trimming took 7 bases from V and 3 from J, leaving 18 bases between them. Germline V lookup: CDR1 SNHLY, CDR2 FYNNEI. The CDR3 runs 16 residues. The CDR3 region has the DNA TGTGCCAGCATCCAACGCGATCAGGGACACACCGGGGAGCTGTTTTTT. Translated: CASIQRDQGHTGELFF.

This chain connects TRBV30 to TRBJ2-7; D might be TRBD1 or TRBD2, each matching 5 bases. This CDR3 contains 15 residues. Trimming cost V 1 base and J 2 bases, with 15 bases left between them. Germline CDR1 reads GTSNPN; CDR2 reads SVGIG (reference sequence). The CDR3, as DNA: TGTGCCTGGAGTGCCTCGGGGCCCTTCCCCTACGAGCAGTACTTC. Protein product: CAWSASGPFPYEQYF.

The J gene is TRBJ2-3, the V gene TRBV18; D not certain. Germline CDR1 KGHSH, CDR2 LQKENI. Trimming pared 0 bases from V and 2 bases from J, leaving 9 bases between. This CDR3 region has 15 residues. CDR3 bases: TGTGCCAGCTCACCACCTTGGCAGACCACAGATACGCAGTATTTT. Its protein is CASSPPWQTTDTQYF. The variable domain in full, completed from reference TRBV18 and TRBJ2-3, reads NAGVMQNPRHLVRRRGQEARLRCSPMKGHSHVYWYRQLPEEGLKFMVYLQKENIIDESGMPKERFSAEFPKEGPSILRIQQVVRGDSAAYFCASSPPWQTTDTQYFGPGTRLTVL.

This clone was seen more than once but under ten times. The same CDR3 also results from other DNA sequences found in this sample. The rearrangement joins TRBV20-1 to TRBJ1-2; D not certain. The germline gives CDR1 DFQATT, CDR2 SNEGSKA (reference sequence). The CDR3 loop spans 10 amino acids. V lost 1 base, J lost 4 bases, and 1 base lay in between. DNA of the CDR3: TGCAGTGCTAGAGTCTATGGCTACACCTTC. It yields the protein CSARVYGYTF.

The rearrangement uses TRBV14 and TRBJ2-1; TRBD2 agrees at 10 bases. V lost 4 bases, J lost 6 bases, and 3 bases stayed unmatched. Germline V CDR1 and CDR2: SGHDN, FVKESK. The CDR3 has 14 residues. The chain's CDR3 is CASSPASGGNEQFF. The CDR3 coding sequence is TGTGCCAGCAGCCCGGCTAGCGGGGGCAATGAGCAGTTCTTC.